The clone carrying this TCR beta chain was picked up a small number of times. No antigen is known for it. The CDR3 is 15 residues long. The germline gives CDR1 SGHTA, CDR2 FQGTGA. Trimming took 1 base from V and 3 from J, leaving 12 bases between them. This record belongs to a study of PD-1 blockade in mismatch repair-deficient tumors. Measured with immunoSEQ multiplex PCR; TCRdb has only the in-frame clones, and not every one. The sample has roughly 32,000 clones, 80% seen once. Findings of the study overall: Tumor-resident clones, often absent from pretreatment blood, expanded after pembrolizumab and then contracted.

This receptor was obtained from an adult with mismatch repair-deficient cancer. Sequenced material: PBMCs, taken less than 7 weeks after starting pembrolizumab. The chain recombines TRBV7-3 with TRBJ1-1; TRBD1 is a possible D gene (6 bases). The CDR3 loop is CASSLNHRVDTEAFF. The CDR3 DNA follows: TGTGCCAGCAGCTTAAATCACAGGGTGGACACTGAAGCTTTCTTT.